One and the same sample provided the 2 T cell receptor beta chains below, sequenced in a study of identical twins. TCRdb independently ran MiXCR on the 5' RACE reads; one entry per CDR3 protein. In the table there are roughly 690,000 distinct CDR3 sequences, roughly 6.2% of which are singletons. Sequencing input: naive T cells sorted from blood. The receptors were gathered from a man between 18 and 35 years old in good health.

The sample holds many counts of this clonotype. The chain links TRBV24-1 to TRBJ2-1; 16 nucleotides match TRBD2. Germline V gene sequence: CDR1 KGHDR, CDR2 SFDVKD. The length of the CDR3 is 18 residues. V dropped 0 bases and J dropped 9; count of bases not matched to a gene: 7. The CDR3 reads CATSDLSPGLAGGSEQFF. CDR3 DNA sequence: TGTGCCACCAGTGATTTGTCTCCGGGACTAGCGGGAGGGAGTGAGCAGTTCTTC.

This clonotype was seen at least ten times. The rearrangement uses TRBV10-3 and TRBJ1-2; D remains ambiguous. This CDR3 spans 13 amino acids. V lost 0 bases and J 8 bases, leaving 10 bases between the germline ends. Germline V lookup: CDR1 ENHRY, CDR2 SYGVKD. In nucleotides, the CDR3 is TGTGCCATCAGTGAGTCCGGAGGATACGGCTACACCTTC. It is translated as CAISESGGYGYTF.